A selection of T cell receptor beta chains follows, all from one sample in a study of identical twins. TCRdb recomputed calls from the 5' RACE reads with MiXCR, one row per CDR3 protein. Here the sample spans roughly 540,000 distinct CDR3 sequences, less than 25% being singletons. These same data were also listed under a study on T cells expressing NK-cell markers.

Sequencing was carried out using CD4+ T cells sorted from blood. Receptors were obtained from a woman in her late teens or twenties in good health. The CDR3 runs from the conserved cysteine through the conserved F or W. Each record gives: J gene, clone size, D gene, V gene, CDR3 DNA, CDR3 protein. A D gene is named only where the DNA matches it firmly. Only some rows state a clone size, as once, few, many or a class for expanded clones.

j_gene: TRBJ2-2
abundance: .
d_gene: .
v_gene: TRBV20-1
CDR3nt: TGCAGTGCCGAGGGTATCCCGGGCACCGGGGAGCTGTTTTTT
CDR3aa: CSAEGIPGTGELFF

j_gene: TRBJ2-6
abundance: .
d_gene: TRBD1
v_gene: TRBV5-1
CDR3nt: TGCGCCAGCAGCTCCAATCCAATCCAGGGGGCACCTACTGGGGCCAACGTCCTGACTTTC
CDR3aa: CASSSNPIQGAPTGANVLTF

j_gene: TRBJ1-1
abundance: .
d_gene: TRBD1
v_gene: TRBV10-1
CDR3nt: TGCGCCAGCAGGAAGGGACAGCAACGAGTGGCTGAAGCTTTCTTT
CDR3aa: CASRKGQQRVAEAFF

j_gene: TRBJ1-2
abundance: few
d_gene: .
v_gene: TRBV9
CDR3nt: TGTGCCAGCAGCGTAGCCGGGGAGGCAAATGGCTACACCTTC
CDR3aa: CASSVAGEANGYTF

j_gene: TRBJ2-1
abundance: few
d_gene: .
v_gene: TRBV29-1
CDR3nt: TGCAGCGTTCCGGGACAAAACATCTACAATGAGCAGTTCTTC
CDR3aa: CSVPGQNIYNEQFF

j_gene: TRBJ2-1
abundance: .
d_gene: .
v_gene: TRBV2
CDR3nt: TGTGCCAGCAGTGAACTACTGGGCGACAATGAGCAGTTCTTC
CDR3aa: CASSELLGDNEQFF

j_gene: TRBJ1-5
abundance: .
d_gene: .
v_gene: TRBV9
CDR3nt: TGTGCCAGCAGCGTCGGCGGAAGGTTTTCAGGTCCGCCCCAGCATTTT
CDR3aa: CASSVGGRFSGPPQHF

j_gene: TRBJ2-5
abundance: .
d_gene: .
v_gene: TRBV5-6
CDR3nt: TGTGCCAGCAGCTTGCGGCAGGGTGGATTCGAGACCCAGTACTTC
CDR3aa: CASSLRQGGFETQYF

j_gene: TRBJ2-3
abundance: few
d_gene: .
v_gene: TRBV20-1
CDR3nt: TGCAGTGGAGAGGTCGCAGATACGCAGTATTTT
CDR3aa: CSGEVADTQYF

j_gene: TRBJ1-2
abundance: .
d_gene: .
v_gene: TRBV5-1
CDR3nt: TGCGCCAGCGGCGACAGAGGGAGAGGCTACACCTTC
CDR3aa: CASGDRGRGYTF

j_gene: TRBJ2-7
abundance: .
d_gene: TRBD2
v_gene: TRBV25-1
CDR3nt: TGTGCCAGCGGGAGGGGACTCTACGAGCAGTACTTC
CDR3aa: CASGRGLYEQYF

j_gene: TRBJ1-6
abundance: few
d_gene: .
v_gene: TRBV4-3
CDR3nt: TGCGCCAGCAGCCAAATCGGCAGAAATTCACCCCTCCACTTT
CDR3aa: CASSQIGRNSPLHF

j_gene: TRBJ2-5
abundance: many
d_gene: TRBD2
v_gene: TRBV7-9
CDR3nt: TGTGCCAGCAGTTTCGGGGGACTAGGAGAGACCCAGTACTTC
CDR3aa: CASSFGGLGETQYF

j_gene: TRBJ2-2
abundance: .
d_gene: .
v_gene: TRBV20-1
CDR3nt: TGCAGTGCTGGACAGTACGCGAACACCGGGGAGCTGTTTTTT
CDR3aa: CSAGQYANTGELFF

j_gene: TRBJ2-7
abundance: .
d_gene: .
v_gene: TRBV27
CDR3nt: TGTGCCAGCAGTTCCCGACAGGGGAGGGGTTCCTACGAGCAGTACTTC
CDR3aa: CASSSRQGRGSYEQYF

j_gene: TRBJ2-5
abundance: many
d_gene: TRBD2
v_gene: TRBV12-3/TRBV12-4
CDR3nt: TGTGCCACGGGGCTGGGGAGCGGGAAAGAGACCCAGTACTTC
CDR3aa: CATGLGSGKETQYF

j_gene: TRBJ2-3
abundance: .
d_gene: .
v_gene: TRBV20-1
CDR3nt: TGCAGTGCTAGAACCCGATATTCTAGCACAGATACGCAGTATTTT
CDR3aa: CSARTRYSSTDTQYF

j_gene: TRBJ2-2
abundance: few
d_gene: TRBD2
v_gene: TRBV7-8
CDR3nt: TGTGCCAGCAGCTTAAATAGCGGGGGCGCCGCCGGGGAGCTGTTTTTT
CDR3aa: CASSLNSGGAAGELFF

j_gene: TRBJ1-5
abundance: .
d_gene: .
v_gene: TRBV20-1
CDR3nt: TGCAGTGCAGGGGCTGGTCAGCCCCAGCATTTT
CDR3aa: CSAGAGQPQHF

j_gene: TRBJ2-7
abundance: .
d_gene: .
v_gene: TRBV3-1
CDR3nt: TGTGCCAGCAGCCCTAGTTGGTACGAGCAGTACTTC
CDR3aa: CASSPSWYEQYF

j_gene: TRBJ1-1
abundance: .
d_gene: .
v_gene: TRBV7-8
CDR3nt: TGTGCCAGCAGCACTCGCAGGGACCCAATGAACACTGAAGCTTTCTTT
CDR3aa: CASSTRRDPMNTEAFF

j_gene: TRBJ2-7
abundance: few
d_gene: .
v_gene: TRBV11-1
CDR3nt: TGTGCCAGCAGCTTAGGGCAGCCAGTCTACGAGCAGTACTTC
CDR3aa: CASSLGQPVYEQYF

j_gene: TRBJ2-7
abundance: .
d_gene: TRBD2
v_gene: TRBV18
CDR3nt: TGTGCCAGCTCACCAGCCGTCGCCTCGTGGTCGGGGGGGCCTGACGAGCAGTACTTC
CDR3aa: CASSPAVASWSGGPDEQYF

j_gene: TRBJ2-3
abundance: few
d_gene: TRBD2
v_gene: TRBV12-3/TRBV12-4
CDR3nt: TGTGCCAGCAGTTCTCGACTAGCGGGGGGCCGGGCGGATACGCAGTATTTT
CDR3aa: CASSSRLAGGRADTQYF

j_gene: TRBJ1-1
abundance: few
d_gene: .
v_gene: TRBV20-1
CDR3nt: TGCAGTGCCTCCTATTGGGGCACCAGGGGCACTGAAGCTTTCTTT
CDR3aa: CSASYWGTRGTEAFF

j_gene: TRBJ2-2
abundance: few
d_gene: TRBD1
v_gene: TRBV5-1
CDR3nt: TGCGCCAGCAGCCCGAGCCTGACAGGGAGAAGAACCGGGGAGCTGTTTTTT
CDR3aa: CASSPSLTGRRTGELFF

j_gene: TRBJ2-6
abundance: many
d_gene: .
v_gene: TRBV12-3/TRBV12-4
CDR3nt: TGTGCCAGCAGTTCCCCCCCAGGCGTCCTGACTTTC
CDR3aa: CASSSPPGVLTF

j_gene: TRBJ2-7
abundance: many
d_gene: .
v_gene: TRBV18
CDR3nt: TGTGCCAGCTCAACAGGCTTCGAGCAGTACTTC
CDR3aa: CASSTGFEQYF

j_gene: TRBJ1-5
abundance: many
d_gene: .
v_gene: TRBV27
CDR3nt: TGTGCCAGCAGTGTCGGATATAGCAATCAGCCCCAGCATTTT
CDR3aa: CASSVGYSNQPQHF

j_gene: TRBJ1-5
abundance: few
d_gene: .
v_gene: TRBV10-2
CDR3nt: TGCGCCGGGGAGAGAGTCAGGGGCAATCAGCCCCAGCATTTT
CDR3aa: CAGERVRGNQPQHF

j_gene: TRBJ1-1
abundance: .
d_gene: .
v_gene: TRBV5-1
CDR3nt: TGCGCCAGCAGCTTGTACGTGGGGAGCACTGAAGTTTTCTTT
CDR3aa: CASSLYVGSTEVFF

j_gene: TRBJ1-5
abundance: many
d_gene: .
v_gene: TRBV29-1
CDR3nt: TGCAGCGTTGCGGCAGGCATGAATCAGCCCCAGCATTTT
CDR3aa: CSVAAGMNQPQHF

j_gene: TRBJ2-7
abundance: few
d_gene: .
v_gene: TRBV12-3/TRBV12-4
CDR3nt: TGTGCCAGCAGTTTAAGGGATAGAGACGAGCAGTACTTC
CDR3aa: CASSLRDRDEQYF

j_gene: TRBJ1-2
abundance: .
d_gene: .
v_gene: TRBV15
CDR3nt: TGTGCCACCAGCAGAGATCACGGGGTCACTGGGTATGGCTACACCTTC
CDR3aa: CATSRDHGVTGYGYTF

j_gene: TRBJ2-3
abundance: .
d_gene: TRBD2
v_gene: TRBV20-1
CDR3nt: TGCAGTGCTAGAGATTACGGGGGGGCCCCAGATACGCAGTATTTT
CDR3aa: CSARDYGGAPDTQYF

j_gene: TRBJ2-2
abundance: .
d_gene: .
v_gene: TRBV12-3/TRBV12-4
CDR3nt: TGTGCCAGCAGTTTTTATGGAGGTGGGGAGCTGTTTTTT
CDR3aa: CASSFYGGGELFF

j_gene: TRBJ1-2
abundance: few
d_gene: .
v_gene: TRBV6-1
CDR3nt: TGTGCCAGCAGTGAACGATCGGGGGGCTACACCTTC
CDR3aa: CASSERSGGYTF

j_gene: TRBJ2-7
abundance: .
d_gene: .
v_gene: TRBV10-3
CDR3nt: TGTGCCATCAGAGACCGGAACAGCATCTCCTACGAGCAGTACTTC
CDR3aa: CAIRDRNSISYEQYF

j_gene: TRBJ1-6
abundance: many
d_gene: .
v_gene: TRBV20-1
CDR3nt: TGCAGTGCTAGTCCCGCCAGGTCGAATTCACCCCTCCACTTT
CDR3aa: CSASPARSNSPLHF

j_gene: TRBJ1-6
abundance: .
d_gene: .
v_gene: TRBV7-9
CDR3nt: TGTGCCAGCAGCTTAAGGGGTGTGGGGTCACCCCTCCACTTT
CDR3aa: CASSLRGVGSPLHF

j_gene: TRBJ1-2
abundance: .
d_gene: .
v_gene: TRBV29-1
CDR3nt: TGCAGCGTTGAGACGGTTGGAAGCTATGGCTACACCTTC
CDR3aa: CSVETVGSYGYTF

j_gene: TRBJ1-1
abundance: many
d_gene: .
v_gene: TRBV12-3/TRBV12-4
CDR3nt: TGTGCCAGCAGTTTCATGTGGAACACTGAAGCTTTCTTT
CDR3aa: CASSFMWNTEAFF

j_gene: TRBJ2-1
abundance: .
d_gene: .
v_gene: TRBV6-4
CDR3nt: TGTGCCAGCAGCTCTACAGGGTTGGGGGAGCAGTTCTTC
CDR3aa: CASSSTGLGEQFF